The 13 T cell receptor beta chains presented below share a single source sample, sequenced in a study of T cells after yellow fever vaccination. MiXCR, applied by TCRdb to the 5' RACE reads, yields one record per CDR3 protein. The repertoire includes about 58,000 distinct CDR3 sequences, more than 5.5% of them detected once, and around 44% sits in the top ten. The sample was CD8+ T cells sorted from PBMCs, taken on the day of the first yellow fever vaccination. These receptor sequences come from a man aged 18 to 29 who received the YFV17D yellow fever vaccine.

The sample holds many counts of this clonotype. V usage is TRBV12-3 or TRBV12-4 and J usage is TRBJ2-2, with D perhaps TRBD1 (6 bases). Trimming cost V 1 base and J 4 bases, with 7 bases left between them. The CDR3 extends over 14 amino acids. The DNA of the CDR3 is TGTGCCAGCAGTTTAGAGGGGGTCACCGGGGAGCTGTTTTTT. It encodes CASSLEGVTGELFF.

This clonotype was observed many times. The chain employs TRBV24-1 and TRBJ2-1; TRBD1 aligns across 9 bases. After removal of 7 bases from V and 8 bases from J, the junction contained 5 bases not matched to a gene. The CDR3 is 13 amino acids. Germline V gives CDR1 KGHDR, CDR2 SFDVKD. The CDR3 DNA follows: TGTGCCACCAGGGGACAGGGAGGGGATGAGCAGTTCTTC. Translation: CATRGQGGDEQFF.

In this sample, this clonotype turned up many times. This chain connects TRBV10-3 to TRBJ2-2; D is uncertain. V shed 4 bases and J shed 6 bases, with 12 bases lying between them. This CDR3 is built from 14 residues. Germline CDR1 and CDR2: ENHRY and SYGVKD. This CDR3 reads CAISGTPAPGELFF. In DNA form, the CDR3 reads TGTGCCATCAGTGGGACCCCCGCGCCCGGGGAGCTGTTTTTT.

The rearrangement links TRBV4-3 to TRBJ2-3; D tentatively fits TRBD1 or TRBD2 (6 bases each). CDR3 length: 18 residues. V was pared by 0 bases and J by 0 bases, with 16 bases between. Germline V gene sequence: CDR1 LGHNA, CDR2 YSLEER. The CDR3: CASSQDLLTGASTDTQYF. The CDR3, as DNA: TGCGCCAGCAGCCAAGATCTGCTTACGGGGGCTAGCACAGATACGCAGTATTTT.

This clonotype was observed many times. V usage is TRBV6-2 or TRBV6-3 and J usage is TRBJ2-7; 9 bases map to TRBD1. The CDR3 has 15 residues. The germline gives CDR1 MNHEY, CDR2 SVGEGT. J lost 4 bases, V lost 2 bases, and 6 bases had no gene match. The CDR3 region has the DNA TGTGCCAGCAGTTACCCGGGACAGGGTCGGTACGAGCAGTACGTC. Its protein product is CASSYPGQGRYEQYV.

This clonotype occurred a few times. The V call is TRBV20-1, the J call TRBJ2-1, with 8 bases lining up with TRBD2. V was clipped by 0 bases and J by 3 bases; unmatched bases: 4. The CDR3 consists of 15 residues. Looked up from germline, CDR1 is DFQATT and CDR2 is SNEGSKA (reference sequence). The CDR3: CSARDLAGFYNEQFF. CDR3 nucleotides: TGCAGTGCTAGAGACCTAGCGGGCTTCTACAATGAGCAGTTCTTC.

Many counts were recorded for this clonotype. The genes are TRBV6-5 and TRBJ1-1; D might be TRBD1 (6 bases). The CDR3 has 15 amino acids. CDR1 is MNHEY, CDR2 SVGAGI, per germline. Trimming stripped 0 bases from V and 7 bases from J, with 15 bases between. The CDR3 is CASSYSLDSSFEAFF. DNA for the CDR3: TGTGCCAGCAGTTACTCTTTGGACAGCAGCTTTGAAGCTTTCTTT.

This clonotype has only a few counts. CDR3 in amino acids: CASSEAHSRGGSTDTQYF. CDR3 sequence (DNA): TGTGCCAGCAGTGAAGCGCACTCCCGGGGGGGGAGCACAGATACGCAGTATTTT. The chain is built from TRBV6-1 and TRBJ2-3; 8 bases fit TRBD2. The V gene end was trimmed by 0 bases and the J gene end by 0 bases; junction bases not matched to a gene: 8. The germline V gene encodes CDR1 MNHNS and CDR2 SASEGT. CDR3 size: 18 residues.

A word on this clonotype: A read error may explain this, as a much larger clone is one base away. This rearrangement joins TRBV5-5 to TRBJ1-4; a weak D match, TRBD1 (5 bases). CDR1 and CDR2 from the germline V gene are SGHKS and YYEKEE (reference sequence). There are 14 residues in the CDR3. Trimming took off 6 bases at V and 6 bases at J, with 15 bases between the two ends. The CDR3: CASNLGPWDEKLFF. The CDR3 nucleotides read TGTGCCAGCAACCTGGGACCCTGGGATGAAAAACTGTTTTTT.

The chain is built from TRBV5-1 and TRBJ2-1; the match to TRBD1 covers 7 bases. Germline CDR1 and CDR2: SGHRS and YFSETQ. The V and J ends lost 4 bases and 5 bases, in that order; junction bases with no gene match: 6. The CDR3 is 14 amino acids. The CDR3: CASSVGQLNNEQFF. The CDR3 bases are TGCGCCAGCAGCGTGGGACAGCTGAACAATGAGCAGTTCTTC.

This clonotype has at least ten counts. The genes are TRBV5-1 and TRBJ1-6; 7 bases are shared with TRBD1. This CDR3 spans 14 amino acids. Unmatched junction bases numbered 6, after V lost 7 bases and J lost 5 bases. Germline V gene data show CDR1 as SGHRS and CDR2 as YFSETQ. CDR3 residues: CASRRTGDNSPLHF. The DNA of the CDR3 is TGCGCCAGCCGCAGAACAGGGGATAATTCACCCCTCCACTTT.

This clonotype was recorded at least ten times. The genes are TRBV12-3 or TRBV12-4 and TRBJ2-5; TRBD1 or TRBD2 may be the D gene (6 bases each). The CDR3 runs 13 residues. V lost 8 bases and J lost 5, with 15 bases in between. CDR3 coding DNA: TGTGCCAGCGGTAGGGGGGAAGGGGAGACCCAGTACTTC. Amino acids: CASGRGEGETQYF.

This clonotype was detected only a few times. The chain combines TRBV2 with TRBJ2-3; D remains unclear. Trimming took off 4 bases at V and 5 bases at J, with 4 bases between the two ends. CDR1 SNHLY and CDR2 FYNNEI come from the germline V gene. The CDR3 totals 11 residues. The CDR3 nucleotides are TGTGCCAGCAGTGCACGAGATACGCAGTATTTT. Protein: CASSARDTQYF.